A selection of T cell receptor beta chains follows, all from one sample in a study of T cell responses to AZD1222 COVID-19 vaccine. The repertoire was sequenced with immunoSEQ multiplex PCR; TCRdb's copy has only in-frame clones and lacks some. The sample carries fewer than 250,000 clones, 80% to 95% recorded once. This specimen consisted of peripheral blood, obtained on day 0 of AZD1222 vaccination. The receptors come from an adult in good health. Each CDR3 is given with its conserved first and last residue. A D gene is named only where the DNA matches it firmly.

J | D | V | DNA | CDR3
TRBJ2-1 | TRBD2 | TRBV19 | TGTGCCAGTAGTATTGCGGGGGGGCTTAATGAGCAGTTCTTC | CASSIAGGLNEQFF
TRBJ2-2 | - | TRBV30 | TGTGCCTGGGGTCGGGACACCTACACCGGGGAGCTGTTTTTT | CAWGRDTYTGELFF
TRBJ1-6 | - | TRBV7-2 | TGTGCCAGCAGCTTAAGACAGTATAATTCACCCCTCCACTTT | CASSLRQYNSPLHF
TRBJ1-1 | - | TRBV10-3 | TGTGCCATCAGGGAAAACGAGAACACTGAAGCTTTCTTT | CAIRENENTEAFF
TRBJ1-5 | - | TRBV28 | TGTGCCAGCAGGGGGAATAGCAATCAGCCCCAGCATTTT | CASRGNSNQPQHF
TRBJ1-4 | - | TRBV6-5 | TGTGCCAGCAGTTACCGGACGGCTGCAACTAATGAAAAACTGTTTTTT | CASSYRTAATNEKLFF
TRBJ1-1 | - | TRBV20-1 | TGCAGTGCCCCCGGGGGGTCTGAAGCTTTCTTT | CSAPGGSEAFF
TRBJ2-5 | TRBD1 | TRBV5-1 | TGCGCCAGCAGCCCGGGGACAGCCAAACAAGAGACCCAGTACTTC | CASSPGTAKQETQYF
TRBJ1-3 | - | TRBV27 | TGTGCCAGCAGTTTAACAAGCTCTGGAAACACCATATATTTT | CASSLTSSGNTIYF
TRBJ1-2 | - | TRBV30 | TGTGCCTGGAGTGTAGCGGAAGCAAGTACCTTC | CAWSVAEASTF